A single sample is the source of the 4 T cell receptor beta chains below, sequenced in a study of a mutant IDH1 vaccine in newly diagnosed glioma. The antigens of these receptors remain unknown. The sample's time point: week 23, last vaccination. Every single dose of the vaccine, 300 ug of mutant IDH1 20-mer peptide, came with topical imiquimod. The protocol was immunoSEQ multiplex PCR, while the TCRdb copy is restricted to in-frame clones and leaves out a portion. The repertoire consists of around 78,000 clones, with 85% occurring once and the leading ten covering roughly 2%. The sample here was PBMCs, taken from a glioma patient whose treatment included an IDH1 peptide vaccine. The receptor source for this set is a man between 25 and 39 years old with glioma. Some clones in this sample may be carry-over from other donors' samples.

The chain combines TRBV6-5 with TRBJ2-2; no definite D call. Germline-derived CDR1 and CDR2 are MNHEY and SVGAGI. The V and J ends lost 1 base and 7 bases respectively, with 7 bases between them. This CDR3 comprises 13 residues. CDR3 sequence reads: CASSYWGDGELFF. CDR3 DNA sequence: TGTGCCAGCAGTTACTGGGGTGACGGGGAGCTGTTTTTT.

The V call is TRBV2, the J call TRBJ1-2; tentatively, D is TRBD1 (6 bases). The V end lost 5 bases, the J end lost 8 bases, and 15 bases lay between the germline ends. Germline V gives CDR1 SNHLY, CDR2 FYNNEI. The CDR3 is made up of 13 amino acids. CDR3 in amino acids: CASSPQGRRGYTF. CDR3 bases: TGTGCCAGCAGTCCACAGGGACGTCGAGGCTACACCTTC.

V is TRBV15 and J is TRBJ1-5, with a weak D call TRBD1 (5 bases). The ends were cut back, 0 bases at V and 4 bases at J, with 13 bases in the middle. Germline CDR1 is LNHNV and CDR2 is YYDKDF (reference sequence). There are 16 residues in the CDR3. This CDR3 is CATSREPTVSNQPQHF. CDR3 bases: TGTGCCACCAGCAGAGAACCGACAGTTAGTAATCAGCCCCAGCATTTT.

The rearrangement uses TRBV19 and TRBJ2-7; possibly TRBD1 or TRBD2 for D (5 bases each). Trimming shortened V by 4 bases and J by 3 bases, and 7 bases separated the two germline ends. The CDR3 spans 12 residues. CDR1 is LNHDA and CDR2 is SQIVND in the germline V gene (reference sequence). The CDR3 protein is CASSRGRYEQYF. The DNA of the CDR3 is TGTGCCAGTAGTAGGGGACGCTACGAGCAGTACTTC.